The 13 T cell receptor beta chains given below trace back to one sample, sequenced in a study of a mutant IDH1 vaccine in newly diagnosed glioma. Indicated time point: week 5, during vaccination. Topical imiquimod accompanied each vaccine dose, which consisted of 300 ug of mutant IDH1 20-mer peptide. Libraries were prepared by immunoSEQ multiplex PCR; TCRdb keeps only in-frame clonotypes and omits some of them. This sample carries 56,000 or so clones, more than 70% of them seen once, and the ten largest clones take under 2%. The antigens for these receptors are not known. The specimen comprised PBMCs, sampled from a glioma patient whose treatment included an IDH1 peptide vaccine. All receptors derive from a woman in her thirties or forties with glioma.

The rearrangement links TRBV29-1 to TRBJ1-2, with a possible D match to TRBD1 (5 bases). The V gene's germline CDR1 is SQVTM and CDR2 ANQGSEA. The germline V and J ends were trimmed by 3 bases and 4 bases, with 12 bases remaining between them. The CDR3 spans 13 residues. This CDR3 is CSVEGQGSYGYTF. CDR3 sequence (DNA): TGCAGCGTTGAGGGGCAGGGTTCCTATGGCTACACCTTC.

V and J are TRBV7-9 and TRBJ2-5; D remains unclear. V was trimmed by 3 bases and J by 2 bases, leaving 7 bases between them. The CDR3 is made up of 13 amino acids. Germline assignment: CDR1 SEHNR and CDR2 FQNEAQ (reference sequence). CDR3 DNA: TGTGCCAGCAGCTTGTTACTACAAGAGACCCAGTACTTC. It yields the protein CASSLLLQETQYF.

This clone was found a few times. The V call is TRBV9, the J call TRBJ1-1; D is ambiguous. The length of the CDR3 is 14 residues. Germline CDR1 reads SGDLS; CDR2 reads YYNGEE. V was trimmed by 0 bases and J by 1 base, leaving 7 bases between them. The CDR3 nucleotides read TGTGCCAGCAGCGTAGGAATAGGGAACACTGAAGCTTTCTTT. It encodes CASSVGIGNTEAFF.

The genes are TRBV19 and TRBJ2-1; D is uncertain. The CDR3 extends over 17 amino acids. Germline CDR1 and CDR2: LNHDA and SQIVND (reference sequence). V was clipped by 2 bases and J by 6 bases, with 20 bases between them. The CDR3 region is CASSIQVGSSDVNEQFF. The CDR3 DNA follows: TGTGCCAGTAGTATACAGGTCGGCTCCTCGGACGTCAATGAGCAGTTCTTC.

The chain has TRBV6-1 and TRBJ2-3; D is perhaps TRBD1 (6 bases). The CDR3 extends over 15 amino acids. The ends were cut back, 2 bases at V and 6 bases at J, with 15 bases in the middle. Per the germline V gene, CDR1 is MNHNS and CDR2 is SASEGT. CDR3 DNA: TGTGCCAGCAGTGAAAGGGCAGGGGAAGGGGATACGCAGTATTTT. Translated: CASSERAGEGDTQYF.

As concerns this clone: A read error may account for a junction end that differs from germline. The V and J genes are TRBV7-7 and TRBJ2-5, with D possibly being TRBD1 (7 bases). CDR1 is SSHAT and CDR2 is FNYEAQ in the germline V gene (reference sequence). The CDR3 totals 13 residues. The CDR3 coding sequence is TGTGCTAGCAGCTTAGATCAGGGGGGGACCCAGTACTTC. Its translation: CASSLDQGGTQYF.

This clone was seen only a few times. V and J are TRBV6-5 and TRBJ1-5; D possibly corresponds to TRBD1 (5 bases). Between the trimmed V and J ends, which lost 2 bases and 2 bases, there was a span of 10 bases. The CDR3 is 15 residues long. The germline CDR1 and CDR2 sequences are MNHEY and SVGAGI. CDR3 nucleotide sequence: TGTGCCAGCAGTTACGCCTGGGGACGCAATCAGCCCCAGCATTTT. Translation: CASSYAWGRNQPQHF.

This chain joins TRBV5-1 and TRBJ2-3; D unclear. V gave up 7 bases and J gave up 6 bases, with 9 bases separating them. The CDR3 sequence is 11 residues long. The germline V gene encodes CDR1 SGHRS and CDR2 YFSETQ. CDR3 sequence reads: CASSRADTQYF. The CDR3 bases are TGCGCCAGCTCAAGAGCGGATACGCAGTATTTT.

This clone was counted between two and nine times. The CDR3 loop is CASSIETGSYEQYF. CDR3 DNA sequence: TGCGCCAGCAGCATCGAGACAGGGTCCTACGAGCAGTACTTC. The genes are TRBV10-1 and TRBJ2-7, with 7 nucleotides matching TRBD1. Germline trimming cut 6 bases from V and 1 base from J; bases unmatched to any gene: 6. Germline V gives CDR1 WNHNN, CDR2 SYGVQD (reference sequence). The CDR3 sequence is 14 residues long.

This chain joins TRBV12-5 and TRBJ1-2; D gene uncertain. The CDR3 extends over 15 amino acids. Germline V CDR1 and CDR2: LGHNT, FRNRAP. V was trimmed by 0 bases and J by 8 bases, leaving 16 bases between them. The CDR3 is CASGLVRSPLRGYTF. CDR3 DNA: TGTGCTAGTGGTTTGGTACGCAGCCCTTTGAGGGGCTACACCTTC.

The genes are TRBV5-8 and TRBJ1-3, with D perhaps matching TRBD1 (5 bases). This CDR3 is 16 amino acids long. Between the trimmed V and J ends, which lost 4 bases and 0 bases, there was a span of 14 bases. Germline CDR1 reads SGHTS; CDR2 reads YDEGEE. The CDR3 sequence is CASSLWDAVSGNTIYF. Written as DNA, the CDR3 is TGTGCCAGCAGCCTATGGGACGCCGTCTCTGGAAACACCATATATTTT.

This sequence joins TRBV19 and TRBJ1-2, with a possible D match to TRBD1 (5 bases). The V gene lost 1 base and the J gene lost 0 bases, with 12 bases spanning the gap. Germline V gives CDR1 LNHDA, CDR2 SQIVND (reference sequence). The CDR3 has 16 residues. The CDR3 region is CASSIVGQRSNYGYTF. In DNA form, the CDR3 reads TGTGCCAGTAGTATAGTAGGACAAAGGTCTAACTATGGCTACACCTTC.

The rearrangement uses TRBV5-4 and TRBJ2-2; D is perhaps TRBD1 (6 bases). Germline V CDR1 and CDR2: SGHNT, YYREEE (reference sequence). This CDR3 region has 15 residues. The ends were cut back, 0 bases at V and 1 base at J, with 7 bases in the middle. This CDR3 reads CASSLEDRNTGELFF. As DNA, the CDR3 is TGTGCCAGCAGCTTGGAGGACAGGAACACCGGGGAGCTGTTTTTT.